This TCR beta chain was sequenced for a study of cytomegalovirus exposure and HLA in healthy donors. The study ran its PCR with 60 Vbeta and 13 Jbeta primers. The repertoire was sequenced with immunoSEQ multiplex PCR; TCRdb's copy has only in-frame clones and lacks some. The sample has some 170,000 clones, 81% seen once; the top ten hold approximately 5%. Study-level findings and limits: Segments of the TCR beta V type were, in most cases, productive about 87% or about 30% of the time in an earlier analysis.

The germline V and J ends were trimmed by 5 bases and 6 bases, with 16 bases remaining between them. This CDR3 region has 14 residues. Germline loops: CDR1 SGHVS, CDR2 FNYEAQ. Details on this clone: Its antigen is not known.

The sequencing input was PBMCs. The chain joins TRBV7-6 to TRBJ2-5, with D tentatively TRBD1 (6 bases). The origin of this receptor is a woman in her late teens or twenties in good health and CMV-seropositive. DNA for the CDR3: TGTGCCAGCAGCCCATCTGGGGGCGTCAAGACCCAGTACTTC. The encoded protein is CASSPSGGVKTQYF.